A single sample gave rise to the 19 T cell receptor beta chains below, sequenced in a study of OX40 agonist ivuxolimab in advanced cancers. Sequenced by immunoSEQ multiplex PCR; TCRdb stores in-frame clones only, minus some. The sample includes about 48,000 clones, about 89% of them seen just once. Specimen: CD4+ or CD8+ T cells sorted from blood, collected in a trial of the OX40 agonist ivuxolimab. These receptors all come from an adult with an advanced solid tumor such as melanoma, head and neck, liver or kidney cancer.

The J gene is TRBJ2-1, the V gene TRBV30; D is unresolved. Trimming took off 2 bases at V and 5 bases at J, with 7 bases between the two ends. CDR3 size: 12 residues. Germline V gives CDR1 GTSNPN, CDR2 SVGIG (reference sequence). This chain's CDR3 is CAWSTLNNEQFF. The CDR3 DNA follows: TGTGCCTGGAGTACCCTCAACAATGAGCAGTTCTTC. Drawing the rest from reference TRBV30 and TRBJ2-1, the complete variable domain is SQTIHQWPATLVQPVGSPLSLECTVEGTSNPNLYWYRQAAGRGLQLLFYSVGIGQISSEVPQNLSASRPQDRQFILSSKKLLLSDSGFYLCAWSTLNNEQFFGPGTRLTVL.

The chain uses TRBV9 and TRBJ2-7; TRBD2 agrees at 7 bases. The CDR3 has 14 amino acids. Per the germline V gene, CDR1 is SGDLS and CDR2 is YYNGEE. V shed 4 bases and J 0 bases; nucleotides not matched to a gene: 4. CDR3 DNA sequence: TGTGCCAGCAGCTTCGGACTAGGCTCCTACGAGCAGTACTTC. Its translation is CASSFGLGSYEQYF.

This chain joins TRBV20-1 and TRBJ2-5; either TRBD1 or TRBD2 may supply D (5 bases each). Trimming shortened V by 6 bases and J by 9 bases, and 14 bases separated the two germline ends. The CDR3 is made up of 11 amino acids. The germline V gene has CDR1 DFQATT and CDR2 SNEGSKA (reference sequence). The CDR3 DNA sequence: TGCAGTGCCGGGGACGGGATGGCCCAGTACTTC. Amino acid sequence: CSAGDGMAQYF.

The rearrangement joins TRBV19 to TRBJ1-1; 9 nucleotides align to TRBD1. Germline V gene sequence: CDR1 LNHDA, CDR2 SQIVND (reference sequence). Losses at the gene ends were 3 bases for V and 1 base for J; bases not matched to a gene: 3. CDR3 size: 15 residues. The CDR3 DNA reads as TGTGCCAGTAGTATCAGGACAGGGGCGAACACTGAAGCTTTCTTT. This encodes CASSIRTGANTEAFF.

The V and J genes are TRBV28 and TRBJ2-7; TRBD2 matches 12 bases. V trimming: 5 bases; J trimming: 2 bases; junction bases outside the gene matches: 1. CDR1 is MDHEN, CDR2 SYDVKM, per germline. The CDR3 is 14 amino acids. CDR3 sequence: CASSRTSGAYEQYF. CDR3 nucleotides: TGTGCCAGCAGTCGGACTAGCGGGGCCTACGAGCAGTACTTC.

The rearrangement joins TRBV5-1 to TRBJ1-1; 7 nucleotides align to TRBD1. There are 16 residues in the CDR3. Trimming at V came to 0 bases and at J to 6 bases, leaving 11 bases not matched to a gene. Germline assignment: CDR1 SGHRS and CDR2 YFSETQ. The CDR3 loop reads CASSLGWDSLRAEAFF. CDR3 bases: TGCGCCAGCAGCTTGGGTTGGGACAGTCTCCGAGCTGAAGCTTTCTTT.

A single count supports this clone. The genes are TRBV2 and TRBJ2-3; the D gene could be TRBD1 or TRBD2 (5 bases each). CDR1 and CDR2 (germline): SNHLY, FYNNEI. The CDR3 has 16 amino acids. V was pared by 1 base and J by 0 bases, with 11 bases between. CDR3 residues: CASSEGGGLSTDTQYF. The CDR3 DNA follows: TGTGCCAGCAGTGAAGGGGGCGGGCTGAGCACAGATACGCAGTATTTT. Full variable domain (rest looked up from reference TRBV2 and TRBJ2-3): EPEVTQTPSHQVTQMGQEVILRCVPISNHLYFYWYRQILGQKVEFLVSFYNNEISEKSEIFDDQFSVERPDGSNFTLKIRSTKLEDSAMYFCASSEGGGLSTDTQYFGPGTRLTVL.

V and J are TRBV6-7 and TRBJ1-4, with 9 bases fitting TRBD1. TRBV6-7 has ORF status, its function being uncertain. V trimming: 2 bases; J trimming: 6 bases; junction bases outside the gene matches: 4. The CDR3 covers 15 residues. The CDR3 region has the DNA TGTGCCAGCAGTTACACCACAGGGGGCCATGAAAAACTGTTTTTT. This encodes CASSYTTGGHEKLFF.

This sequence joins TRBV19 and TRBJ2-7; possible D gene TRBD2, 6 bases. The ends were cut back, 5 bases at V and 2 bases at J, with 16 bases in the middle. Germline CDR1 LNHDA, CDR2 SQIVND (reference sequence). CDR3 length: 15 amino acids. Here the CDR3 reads CASSWGAGAAYEQYF. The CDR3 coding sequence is TGTGCCAGTAGTTGGGGAGCGGGTGCGGCCTACGAGCAGTACTTC.

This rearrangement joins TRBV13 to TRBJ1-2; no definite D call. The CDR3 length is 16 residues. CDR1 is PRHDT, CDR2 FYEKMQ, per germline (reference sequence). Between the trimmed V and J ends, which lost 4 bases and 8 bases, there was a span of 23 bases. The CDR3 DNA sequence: TGTGCCAGCAGCTCACCTACCGAGACACCCAAGTCGGGCTACACCTTC. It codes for CASSSPTETPKSGYTF. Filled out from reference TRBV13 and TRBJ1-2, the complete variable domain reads AAGVIQSPRHLIKEKRETATLKCYPIPRHDTVYWYQQGPGQDPQFLISFYEKMQSDKGSIPDRFSAQQFSDYHSELNMSSLELGDSALYFCASSSPTETPKSGYTFGSGTRLTVV.

As DNA, the CDR3 is TGTGCCAGCAGTGACGGACAGGGTTCGGATGGCTACACCTTC. It specifies CASSDGQGSDGYTF. The chain carries TRBV6-4 and TRBJ1-2; 8 bases fit TRBD1. Germline V gene sequence: CDR1 MRHNA, CDR2 SNTAGT. J gave up 6 bases and V 2 bases, and 5 bases lay outside the gene matches. The CDR3 has 14 amino acids.

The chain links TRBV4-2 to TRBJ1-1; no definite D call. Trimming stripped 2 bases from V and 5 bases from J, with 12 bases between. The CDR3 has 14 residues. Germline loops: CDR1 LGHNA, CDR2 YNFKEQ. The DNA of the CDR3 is TGTGCCAGCAGCCAATACACACTTAGTACTGAAGCTTTCTTT. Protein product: CASSQYTLSTEAFF.

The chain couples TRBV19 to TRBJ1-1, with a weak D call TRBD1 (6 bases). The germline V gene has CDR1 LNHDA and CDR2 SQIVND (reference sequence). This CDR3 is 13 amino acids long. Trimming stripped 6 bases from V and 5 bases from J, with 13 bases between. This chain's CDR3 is CASSVTGLTEAFF. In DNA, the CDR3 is TGTGCCAGTAGCGTAACAGGGCTAACTGAAGCTTTCTTT.

Here the CDR3 reads CASSQQGQGATNEKLFF. The CDR3 region has the DNA TGCGCCAGCAGCCAACAGGGTCAGGGGGCAACTAATGAAAAACTGTTTTTT. The J gene is TRBJ1-4, the V gene TRBV4-1, with 7 bases aligning to TRBD1. V shed 2 bases and J 0 bases; nucleotides not matched to a gene: 6. The CDR3 extends over 17 amino acids. CDR1 and CDR2 from the germline V gene are MGHRA and YSYEKL.

The CDR3: CASSLNGGDYNEQFF. The CDR3 DNA sequence: TGTGCCAGCAGCTTAAACGGGGGGGACTACAATGAGCAGTTCTTC. The V gene is TRBV7-6, the J gene TRBJ2-1; 8 bases fit TRBD2. Germline V gene sequence: CDR1 SGHVS, CDR2 FNYEAQ. This CDR3 is 15 amino acids long. V lost 2 bases, J lost 3 bases, and 3 bases stayed unmatched.

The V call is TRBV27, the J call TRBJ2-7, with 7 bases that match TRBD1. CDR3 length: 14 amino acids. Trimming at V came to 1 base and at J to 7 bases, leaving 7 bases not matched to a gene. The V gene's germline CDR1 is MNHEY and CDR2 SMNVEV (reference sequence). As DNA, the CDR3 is TGTGCCAGCAGTTTATGGGCAGGGGGTGGAGAGCAGTACTTC. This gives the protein CASSLWAGGGEQYF.

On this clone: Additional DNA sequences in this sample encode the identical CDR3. The CDR3 here is CASSPGGTEAFF. Here the CDR3 DNA reads TGTGCCAGCAGCCCAGGGGGGACTGAAGCTTTCTTT. This rearrangement joins TRBV7-9 to TRBJ1-1; 7 positions agree with TRBD1. The CDR3 covers 12 residues. V lost 5 bases and J lost 5; bases outside the gene matches: 2. From germline, CDR1 is SEHNR and CDR2 FQNEAQ (reference sequence).

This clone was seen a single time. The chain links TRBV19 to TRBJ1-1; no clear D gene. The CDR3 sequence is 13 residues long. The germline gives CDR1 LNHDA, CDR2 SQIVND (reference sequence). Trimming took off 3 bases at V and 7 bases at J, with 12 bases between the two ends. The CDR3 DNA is TGTGCCAGTAGTATGAACAAGAGGATTGAAGCTTTCTTT. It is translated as CASSMNKRIEAFF.

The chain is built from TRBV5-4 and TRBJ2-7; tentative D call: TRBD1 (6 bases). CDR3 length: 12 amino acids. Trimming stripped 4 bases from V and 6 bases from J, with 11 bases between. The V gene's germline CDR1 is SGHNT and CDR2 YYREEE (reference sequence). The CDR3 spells CASSLDSSEQYF. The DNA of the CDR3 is TGTGCCAGCAGCCTGGACAGTAGCGAGCAGTACTTC.